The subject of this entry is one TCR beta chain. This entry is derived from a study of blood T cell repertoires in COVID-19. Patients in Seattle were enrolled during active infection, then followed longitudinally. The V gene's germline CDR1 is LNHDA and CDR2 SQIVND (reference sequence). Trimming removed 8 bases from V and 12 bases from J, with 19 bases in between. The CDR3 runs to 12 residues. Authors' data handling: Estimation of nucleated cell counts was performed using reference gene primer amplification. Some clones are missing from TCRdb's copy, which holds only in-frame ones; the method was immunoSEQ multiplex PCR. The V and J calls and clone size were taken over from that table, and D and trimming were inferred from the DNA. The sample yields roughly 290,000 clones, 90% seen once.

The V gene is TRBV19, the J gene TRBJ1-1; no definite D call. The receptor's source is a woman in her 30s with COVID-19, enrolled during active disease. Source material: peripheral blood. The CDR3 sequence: CASSPVGEWTFF. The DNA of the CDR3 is TGTGCCAGTTCACCAGTCGGGGAATGGACTTTCTTT.